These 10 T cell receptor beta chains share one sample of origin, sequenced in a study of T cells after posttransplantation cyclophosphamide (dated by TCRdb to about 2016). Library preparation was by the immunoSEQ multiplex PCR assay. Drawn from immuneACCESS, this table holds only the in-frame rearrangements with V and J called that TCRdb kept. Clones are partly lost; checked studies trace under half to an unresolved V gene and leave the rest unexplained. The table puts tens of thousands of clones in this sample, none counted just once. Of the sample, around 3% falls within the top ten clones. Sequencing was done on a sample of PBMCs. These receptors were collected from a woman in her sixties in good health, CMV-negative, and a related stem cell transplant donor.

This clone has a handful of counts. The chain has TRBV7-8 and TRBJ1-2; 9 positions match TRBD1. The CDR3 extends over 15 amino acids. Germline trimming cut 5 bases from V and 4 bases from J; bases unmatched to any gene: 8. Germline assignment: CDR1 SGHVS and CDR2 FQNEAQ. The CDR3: CASSPGTGTRYGYTF. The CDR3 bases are TGTGCCAGCAGCCCGGGGACAGGGACCCGCTATGGCTACACCTTC.

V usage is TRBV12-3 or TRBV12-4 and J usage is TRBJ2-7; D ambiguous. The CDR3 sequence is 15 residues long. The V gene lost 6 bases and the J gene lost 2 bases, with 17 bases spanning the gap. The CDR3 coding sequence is TGTGCCAGCAGCATCAGATTCGGGTGGACCTACGAGCAGTACTTC. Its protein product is CASSIRFGWTYEQYF.

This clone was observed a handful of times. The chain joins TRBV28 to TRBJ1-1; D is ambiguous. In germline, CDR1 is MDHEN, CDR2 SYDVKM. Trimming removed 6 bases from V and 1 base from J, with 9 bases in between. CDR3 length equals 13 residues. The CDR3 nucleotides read TGTGCCAGCAGAAGGCAGGCGAACACTGAAGCTTTCTTT. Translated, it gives CASRRQANTEAFF. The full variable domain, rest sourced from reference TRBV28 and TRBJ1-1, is DVKVTQSSRYLVKRTGEKVFLECVQDMDHENMFWYRQDPGLGLRLIYFSYDVKMKEKGDIPEGYSVSREKKERFSLILESASTNQTSMYLCASRRQANTEAFFGQGTRLTVV.

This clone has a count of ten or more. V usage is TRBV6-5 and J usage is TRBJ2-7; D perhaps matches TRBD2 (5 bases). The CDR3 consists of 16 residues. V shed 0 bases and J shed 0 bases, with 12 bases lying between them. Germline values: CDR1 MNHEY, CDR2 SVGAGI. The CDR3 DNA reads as TGTGCCAGCAGTTACTCGGGCGGGCGGAGCTCCTACGAGCAGTACTTC. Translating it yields CASSYSGGRSSYEQYF.

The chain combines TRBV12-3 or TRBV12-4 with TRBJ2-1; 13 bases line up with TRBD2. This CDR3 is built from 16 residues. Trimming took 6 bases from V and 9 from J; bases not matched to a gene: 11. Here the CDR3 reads CASRPAGLAGLGEQFF. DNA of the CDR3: TGTGCCAGCAGACCCGCGGGACTAGCGGGATTGGGTGAGCAGTTCTTC.

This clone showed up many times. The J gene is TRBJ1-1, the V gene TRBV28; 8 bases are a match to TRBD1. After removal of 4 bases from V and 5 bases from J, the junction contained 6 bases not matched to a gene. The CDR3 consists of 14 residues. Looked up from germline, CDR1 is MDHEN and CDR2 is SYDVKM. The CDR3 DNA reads TGTGCCAGCAGTTCTTCAGGGGGCTGGACTGAAGCTTTCTTT. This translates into CASSSSGGWTEAFF. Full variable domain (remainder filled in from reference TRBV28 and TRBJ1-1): DVKVTQSSRYLVKRTGEKVFLECVQDMDHENMFWYRQDPGLGLRLIYFSYDVKMKEKGDIPEGYSVSREKKERFSLILESASTNQTSMYLCASSSSGGWTEAFFGQGTRLTVV.

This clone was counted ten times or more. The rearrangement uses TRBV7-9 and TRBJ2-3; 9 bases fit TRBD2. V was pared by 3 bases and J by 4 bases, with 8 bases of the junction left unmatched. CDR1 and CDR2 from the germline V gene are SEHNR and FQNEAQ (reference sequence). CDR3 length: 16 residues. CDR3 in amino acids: CASSFRASGNSDTQYF. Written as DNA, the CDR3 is TGTGCCAGCAGCTTTAGGGCTAGCGGGAATTCAGATACGCAGTATTTT.

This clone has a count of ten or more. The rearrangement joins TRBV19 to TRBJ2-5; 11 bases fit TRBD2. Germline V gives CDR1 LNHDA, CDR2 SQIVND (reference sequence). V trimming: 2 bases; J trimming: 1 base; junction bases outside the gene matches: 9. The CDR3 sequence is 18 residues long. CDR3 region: CASSILSSGRPSQETQYF. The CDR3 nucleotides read TGTGCCAGTAGTATATTGTCTAGCGGGAGGCCCAGCCAAGAGACCCAGTACTTC.

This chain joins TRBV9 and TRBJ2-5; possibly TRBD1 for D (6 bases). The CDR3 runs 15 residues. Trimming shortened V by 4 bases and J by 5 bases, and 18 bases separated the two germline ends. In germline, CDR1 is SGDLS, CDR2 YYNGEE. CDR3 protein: CASSSKIRGGETQYF. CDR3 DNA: TGTGCCAGCAGCTCCAAAATCAGGGGTGGTGAGACCCAGTACTTC.

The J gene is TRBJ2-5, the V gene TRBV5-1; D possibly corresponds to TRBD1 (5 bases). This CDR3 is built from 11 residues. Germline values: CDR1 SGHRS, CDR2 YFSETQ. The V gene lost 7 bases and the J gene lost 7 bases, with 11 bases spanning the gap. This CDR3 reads CASEAQGTQYF. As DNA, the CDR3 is TGCGCCAGCGAGGCCCAGGGGACCCAGTACTTC.